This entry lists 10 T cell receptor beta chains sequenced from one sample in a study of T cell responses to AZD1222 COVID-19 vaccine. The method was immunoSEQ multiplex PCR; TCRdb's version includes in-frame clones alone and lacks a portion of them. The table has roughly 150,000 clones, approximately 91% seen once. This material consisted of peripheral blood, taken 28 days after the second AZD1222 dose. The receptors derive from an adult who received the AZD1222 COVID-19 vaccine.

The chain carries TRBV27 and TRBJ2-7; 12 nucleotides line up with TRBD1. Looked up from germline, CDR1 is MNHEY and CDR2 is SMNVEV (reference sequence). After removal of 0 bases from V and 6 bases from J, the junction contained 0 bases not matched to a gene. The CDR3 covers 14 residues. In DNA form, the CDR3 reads TGTGCCAGCAGTTTATCGGGACAGGGGGCCGAGCAGTACTTC. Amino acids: CASSLSGQGAEQYF.

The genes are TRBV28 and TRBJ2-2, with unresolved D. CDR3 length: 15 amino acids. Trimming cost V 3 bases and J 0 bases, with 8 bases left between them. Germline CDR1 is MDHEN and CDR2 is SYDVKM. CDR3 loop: CASSFAPSNTGELFF. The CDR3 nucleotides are TGTGCCAGCAGTTTCGCTCCCTCGAACACCGGGGAGCTGTTTTTT.

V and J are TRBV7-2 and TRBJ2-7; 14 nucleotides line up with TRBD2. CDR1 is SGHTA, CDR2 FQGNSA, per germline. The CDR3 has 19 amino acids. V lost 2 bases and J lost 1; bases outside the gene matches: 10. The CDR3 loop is CASSLFGLAGGGASYEQYF. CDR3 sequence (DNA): TGTGCCAGCAGCTTATTTGGACTAGCGGGAGGTGGGGCTTCCTACGAGCAGTACTTC.

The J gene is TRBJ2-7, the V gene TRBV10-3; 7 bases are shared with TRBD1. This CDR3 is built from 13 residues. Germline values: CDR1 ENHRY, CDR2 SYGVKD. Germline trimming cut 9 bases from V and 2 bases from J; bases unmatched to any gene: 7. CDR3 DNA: TGTGCCATAAGGGTGACAGGGACCTACGAGCAGTACTTC. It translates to CAIRVTGTYEQYF.

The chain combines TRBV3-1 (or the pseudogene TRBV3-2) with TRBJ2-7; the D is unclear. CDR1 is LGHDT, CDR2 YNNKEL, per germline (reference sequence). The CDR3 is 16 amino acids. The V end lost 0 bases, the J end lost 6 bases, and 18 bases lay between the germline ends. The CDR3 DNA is TGTGCCAGCAGCCAAGATTCGTACAGTAGTCGGCGCGAGCAGTACTTC. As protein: CASSQDSYSSRREQYF.

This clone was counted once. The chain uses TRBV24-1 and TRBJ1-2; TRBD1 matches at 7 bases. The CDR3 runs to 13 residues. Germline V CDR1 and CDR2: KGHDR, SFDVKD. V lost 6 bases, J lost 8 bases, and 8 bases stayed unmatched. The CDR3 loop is CATSTRQGGGYTF. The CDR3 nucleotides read TGTGCCACCAGTACCCGACAGGGCGGAGGCTACACCTTC.

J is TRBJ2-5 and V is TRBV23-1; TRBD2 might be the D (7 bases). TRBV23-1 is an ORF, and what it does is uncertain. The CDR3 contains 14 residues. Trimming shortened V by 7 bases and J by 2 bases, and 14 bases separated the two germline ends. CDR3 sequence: CASTRGGQQETQYF. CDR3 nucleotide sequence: TGCGCCAGCACCCGCGGGGGCCAACAAGAGACCCAGTACTTC.

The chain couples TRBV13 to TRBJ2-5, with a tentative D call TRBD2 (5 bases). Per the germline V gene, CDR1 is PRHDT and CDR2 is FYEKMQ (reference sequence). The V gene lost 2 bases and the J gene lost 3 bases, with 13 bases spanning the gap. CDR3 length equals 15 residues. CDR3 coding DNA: TGTGCCAGCAGCTTACTAGCCGGTGGAGAAGAGACCCAGTACTTC. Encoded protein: CASSLLAGGEETQYF.

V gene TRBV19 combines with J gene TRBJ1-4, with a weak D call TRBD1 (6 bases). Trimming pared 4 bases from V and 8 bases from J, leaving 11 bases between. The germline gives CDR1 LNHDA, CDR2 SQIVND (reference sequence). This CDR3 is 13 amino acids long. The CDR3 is CASSTFGGEKLFF. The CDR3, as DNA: TGTGCCAGTAGTACCTTTGGGGGCGAAAAACTGTTTTTT.

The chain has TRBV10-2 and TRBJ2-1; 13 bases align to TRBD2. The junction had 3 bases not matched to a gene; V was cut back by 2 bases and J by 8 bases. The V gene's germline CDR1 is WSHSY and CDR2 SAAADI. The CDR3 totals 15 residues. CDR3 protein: CASSERTSGRYEQFF. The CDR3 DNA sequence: TGCGCCAGCAGTGAGAGGACTAGCGGGAGATATGAGCAGTTCTTC.